This TCR beta chain derives from a study of T cell responses to AZD1222 COVID-19 vaccine. Clones were read by immunoSEQ multiplex PCR, and TCRdb kept only the in-frame ones, dropping some. The table has 140,000 to 150,000 clones, 85% to 95% seen once. CDR1 SGDLS and CDR2 YYNGEE come from the germline V gene. Trimming took off 3 bases at V and 0 bases at J, with 14 bases between the two ends. CDR3 size: 16 residues. A remark on this clone: What it recognizes is unknown.

Study-wide results and caveats: Close to half of all spike-specific TCRs reportedly target regions of the variants that are unmutated. All repertoire sampling was performed exclusively after the peak T cell response. The study found vaccine-associated CD4 TCRs spanning spike, dominant at 160-218 and 743-854. Mostly white British, mostly female donors; authors suggested clonal diversity may be underestimated.

This chain joins TRBV9 and TRBJ2-3; weak D call: TRBD1 (6 bases). The clonotype was recovered from an adult who had recovered from COVID-19. Material: peripheral blood, obtained after recovery from COVID-19. CDR3 DNA sequence: TGTGCCAGCAGCGAAACAGGGATGGTGAGCACAGATACGCAGTATTTT. Its protein is CASSETGMVSTDTQYF.